Following are 18 T cell receptor beta chains from one sample sequenced in a study of T-cell reconstitution after alpha-beta-depleted transplantation in children. TCRbeta library preparation incorporated unique molecular identifiers. TCRdb reprocessed the PCR reads via MiXCR and lists one record per CDR3 protein. The table lists roughly 100,000 distinct CDR3 sequences, 8% to 9% of them singletons, with approximately 7.2% in the top ten. The sequenced sample was PBMCs from the stem cell graft donor, obtained from the stem cell graft. All receptors come from a human donor who donated a stem cell graft to a child with congenital amegakaryocytic thrombocytopenia.

This clonotype was seen repeatedly, ten times or more. This chain uses TRBV10-1 with TRBJ2-3; D perhaps matches TRBD2 (6 bases). Per the germline V gene, CDR1 is WNHNN and CDR2 is SYGVQD (reference sequence). Trimming cost V 3 bases and J 1 base, with 11 bases left between them. The CDR3 is 15 amino acids. CDR3 loop: CASSEYGTGTDTQYF. The CDR3 DNA follows: TGCGCCAGCAGTGAATACGGGACTGGCACAGATACGCAGTATTTT.

At least ten counts were recorded for this clonotype. The rearrangement joins TRBV5-6 to TRBJ2-1; D is perhaps TRBD2 (7 bases). The V end lost 2 bases, the J end lost 7 bases, and 22 bases lay between the germline ends. The CDR3 is 17 residues long. Germline V gene lookup returns CDR1 SGHDT and CDR2 YYEEEE. For the CDR3, the DNA is TGTGCCAGCAGCTTTTGGGGGCCTGGGGGCGGGAGAAATGAGCAGTTCTTC. This encodes CASSFWGPGGGRNEQFF. Full variable domain (rest looked up from reference TRBV5-6 and TRBJ2-1): DAGVTQSPTHLIKTRGQQVTLRCSPKSGHDTVSWYQQALGQGPQFIFQYYEEEERQRGNFPDRFSGHQFPNYSSELNVNALLLGDSALYLCASSFWGPGGGRNEQFFGPGTRLTVL.

This clonotype was observed a handful of times. The chain carries TRBV5-1 and TRBJ2-1, with 7 bases lining up with TRBD2. V gave up 0 bases and J gave up 5 bases; unmatched junction bases: 2. The length of the CDR3 is 14 residues. Germline V gene data show CDR1 as SGHRS and CDR2 as YFSETQ. The CDR3 protein is CASSLALADNEQFF. DNA for the CDR3: TGCGCCAGCAGCTTGGCCCTAGCGGACAATGAGCAGTTCTTC.

At least ten counts were recorded for this clonotype. CDR3 in DNA: TGCGCCAGCAGCCAAGAGGGCACAGCCACTGAAGCTTTCTTT. It is translated as CASSQEGTATEAFF. The J gene is TRBJ1-1, the V gene TRBV4-1; D remains unclear. The CDR3 consists of 14 residues. V shed 0 bases and J shed 4 bases, with 9 bases lying between them. Germline CDR1 and CDR2: MGHRA and YSYEKL.

Comment on this clonotype: A much bigger clone sits one base away, suggesting this may be a read error. The J gene is TRBJ2-7, the V gene TRBV10-3; TRBD2 might be the D (6 bases). CDR3 size: 12 residues. Germline CDR1 ENHRY, CDR2 SYGVKD. The CDR3 sequence is CAISFRRGEQCF. In DNA, the CDR3 is TGTGCCATCAGTTTCCGGAGGGGCGAGCAGTGCTTC.

This clonotype was seen repeatedly, ten times or more. The rearrangement uses TRBV9 and TRBJ2-5, with D unresolved. V gave up 0 bases and J gave up 2 bases, with 8 bases separating them. CDR3 length: 14 residues. Germline loops: CDR1 SGDLS, CDR2 YYNGEE. As DNA, the CDR3 is TGTGCCAGCAGCGTAGCGCTACCTCAAGAGACCCAGTACTTC. It specifies CASSVALPQETQYF. The whole variable domain, filled in from reference TRBV9 and TRBJ2-5, reads DSGVTQTPKHLITATGQRVTLRCSPRSGDLSVYWYQQSLDQGLQFLIQYYNGEERAKGNILERFSAQQFPDLHSELNLSSLELGDSALYFCASSVALPQETQYFGPGTRLLVL.

This clonotype was picked up a small number of times. A single base separates this from a much larger clone, so it may be a read error. The V gene is TRBV19, the J gene TRBJ2-6; D may match TRBD1 or TRBD2 (7 bases each). The CDR3 spans 18 residues. Germline CDR1 is LNHDA and CDR2 is SQIVND (reference sequence). CDR3 nucleotides: TGTGCCAGTAGTATGGGAGGGACAGCCCTCTCTGGGGCCAACGGCCTGACTTTC. Translating gives CASSMGGTALSGANGLTF. Variable domain in full (rest from reference TRBV19 and TRBJ2-6): DGGITQSPKYLFRKEGQNVTLSCEQNLNHDAMYWYRQDPGQGLRLIYYSQIVNDFQKGDIAEGYSVSREKKESFPLTVTSAQKNPTAFYLCASSMGGTALSGANGLTFGAGSRLTVL.

The sample holds a few counts of this clonotype. The chain has TRBV2 and TRBJ1-2; 8 bases align to TRBD1. This CDR3 region has 13 residues. CDR1 SNHLY and CDR2 FYNNEI come from the germline V gene. V shed 10 bases and J 11 bases; nucleotides not matched to a gene: 15. The CDR3, as DNA: TGTGCCACCCTAGGACAGGGAATTGACTATTACACCTTC. Amino acid sequence: CATLGQGIDYYTF.

This clonotype showed up many times. This chain links TRBV20-1 with TRBJ1-1; D perhaps matches TRBD1 (5 bases). Germline V lookup: CDR1 DFQATT, CDR2 SNEGSKA (reference sequence). The CDR3 length is 13 residues. Trimming took off 0 bases at V and 6 bases at J, with 11 bases between the two ends. Written as DNA, the CDR3 is TGCAGTGCTAGAGATTGGGGGTGGGCTGAAGCTTTCTTT. Translation gives CSARDWGWAEAFF.

This clonotype was counted ten times or more. This chain connects TRBV3-1 to TRBJ1-1; no clear D gene. The CDR3 has 14 residues. V gave up 5 bases and J gave up 1 base, with 11 bases separating them. Germline-derived CDR1 and CDR2 are LGHDT and YNNKEL (reference sequence). DNA of the CDR3: TGTGCCAGCAGCGAAACCATGGAGAACACTGAAGCTTTCTTT. Protein product: CASSETMENTEAFF. Filled out from reference TRBV3-1 and TRBJ1-1, the complete variable domain reads DTAVSQTPKYLVTQMGNDKSIKCEQNLGHDTMYWYKQDSKKFLKIMFSYNNKELIINETVPNRFSPKSPDKAHLNLHINSLELGDSAVYFCASSETMENTEAFFGQGTRLTVV.

The chain uses TRBV20-1 and TRBJ2-3; TRBD2 agrees at 10 bases. The V segment lost 4 bases and the J segment 4 bases; nucleotides outside the gene matches: 5. Germline V lookup: CDR1 DFQATT, CDR2 SNEGSKA (reference sequence). This CDR3 has 14 residues. Here the CDR3 reads CSATASGRSDTQYF. CDR3 nucleotide sequence: TGCAGTGCTACGGCTAGCGGGAGATCAGATACGCAGTATTTT.

This clonotype was found many times. The chain recombines TRBV7-9 with TRBJ1-3, with 7 bases aligning to TRBD1. Germline trimming cut 10 bases from V and 0 bases from J; bases unmatched to any gene: 6. Germline CDR1 reads SEHNR; CDR2 reads FQNEAQ (reference sequence). There are 14 residues in the CDR3. CDR3 loop: CAIARDSSGNTIYF. For the CDR3, the DNA is TGTGCCATCGCCCGGGACAGCTCTGGAAACACCATATATTTT.

In its sample, this clonotype was seen many times. The chain employs TRBV5-1 and TRBJ2-3; D is perhaps TRBD2 (5 bases). The germline V gene has CDR1 SGHRS and CDR2 YFSETQ. The CDR3 has 14 amino acids. The ends were cut back, 1 base at V and 4 bases at J, with 10 bases in the middle. The CDR3 protein is CASSLYGEADTQYF. The CDR3 coding sequence is TGCGCCAGCAGCTTGTACGGGGAAGCAGATACGCAGTATTTT.

Ten or more counts support this clonotype. The gene calls are TRBV5-1 and TRBJ2-7; TRBD2 aligns across 8 bases. CDR1 is SGHRS and CDR2 is YFSETQ in the germline V gene. This CDR3 has 14 residues. The V segment lost 4 bases and the J segment 2 bases; nucleotides outside the gene matches: 5. The CDR3 bases are TGCGCCAGCAGCCCCCCAGCGGGGGCCTACGAGCAGTACTTC. Amino acids: CASSPPAGAYEQYF.

This clonotype showed up many times. This chain links TRBV4-2 with TRBJ2-3; weak D call: TRBD2 (6 bases). Germline CDR1 is LGHNA and CDR2 is YNFKEQ. The CDR3 totals 15 residues. The V end lost 4 bases, the J end lost 6 bases, and 17 bases lay between the germline ends. CDR3 protein: CASSLPGDGPDTQYF. CDR3 in DNA: TGTGCCAGCAGCCTTCCGGGAGACGGCCCCGATACGCAGTATTTT.

The sample holds many counts of this clonotype. The rearrangement uses TRBV11-1 and TRBJ2-1; D may match TRBD1 or TRBD2 (6 bases each). Trimming removed 4 bases from V and 4 bases from J, with 23 bases in between. Germline V gene data show CDR1 as SGHAT and CDR2 as FQDESV (reference sequence). CDR3 size: 18 residues. The CDR3 DNA reads as TGTGCCAGCAGCTCACTGGGCCAGGGGACTGGGGTGTACAATGAGCAGTTCTTC. Translated, it gives CASSSLGQGTGVYNEQFF.

This clonotype was detected many times. The chain joins TRBV3-1 to TRBJ2-7; 12 nucleotides line up with TRBD2. The CDR3 spans 15 residues. Germline CDR1 and CDR2: LGHDT and YNNKEL (reference sequence). Losses at the gene ends were 6 bases for V and 4 bases for J; bases not matched to a gene: 7. CDR3 loop: CASSFRLAGVYEQYF. CDR3 sequence (DNA): TGTGCCAGCAGTTTTCGACTAGCGGGAGTGTACGAGCAGTACTTC.

CDR3 amino acids: CASSPARKSSTDTQYF. The CDR3 nucleotides are TGTGCCAGCAGCCCCGCCCGGAAGTCTAGCACAGATACGCAGTATTTT. The rearrangement uses TRBV5-4 and TRBJ2-3; unclear D gene. Trimming stripped 4 bases from V and 0 bases from J, with 15 bases between. Germline V gene data show CDR1 as SGHNT and CDR2 as YYREEE (reference sequence). This CDR3 is 16 amino acids long.